This entry lists 10 T cell receptor beta chains sequenced from one sample in a study of shared clonotypes between healthy human individuals. Some clones are missing from TCRdb's copy, which holds only in-frame ones; the method was immunoSEQ multiplex PCR. The table shows about 380,000 clones, with 90% to 98% occurring only once. Sequenced: memory CD8+ T cells sorted from blood. Subset meaning: CD45RO+ cells pooled with CCR7-negative TemRA cells. All receptors derive from a man aged 25-40 years in good health.

This chain connects TRBV28 to TRBJ1-2, with unresolved D. With 3 bases removed from V and 8 bases from J, the gap between germline ends came to 10 bases. Germline CDR1 reads MDHEN; CDR2 reads SYDVKM. This CDR3 has 12 residues. The CDR3 sequence: CASSFGEWGYTF. The DNA of the CDR3 is TGTGCCAGCAGTTTTGGAGAATGGGGCTACACCTTC.

V and J are TRBV4-2 and TRBJ2-7, with a possible D match to TRBD2 (6 bases). This CDR3 comprises 16 residues. Germline V CDR1 and CDR2: LGHNA, YNFKEQ. V lost 1 base and J 3 bases, leaving 16 bases between the germline ends. CDR3 bases: TGTGCCAGCAGCCAAGCTACGGGACTCGAGAGCTACGAGCAGTACTTC. It specifies CASSQATGLESYEQYF.

V and J are TRBV11-2 and TRBJ2-1; the match to TRBD2 covers 13 bases. The germline V gene has CDR1 SGHAT and CDR2 FQNNGV. The CDR3 is 15 residues long. With 8 bases clipped from V and 6 bases from J, the junction kept 7 bases outside the gene matches. CDR3 sequence reads: CASDFGTSGINEQFF. CDR3 nucleotide sequence: TGTGCCAGCGACTTCGGGACTAGCGGGATCAATGAGCAGTTCTTC.

This clone was seen just once. The chain combines TRBV30 with TRBJ2-1, with TRBD2 matching over 9 bases. J lost 4 bases, V lost 3 bases, and 4 bases had no gene match. CDR3 length: 14 residues. Germline lookup yields CDR1 GTSNPN and CDR2 SVGIG (reference sequence). The CDR3 is CAWSGTSLYNEQFF. The CDR3 nucleotides are TGTGCCTGGAGCGGGACTAGCCTGTACAATGAGCAGTTCTTC. Full variable domain (missing parts from reference TRBV30 and TRBJ2-1): SQTIHQWPATLVQPVGSPLSLECTVEGTSNPNLYWYRQAAGRGLQLLFYSVGIGQISSEVPQNLSASRPQDRQFILSSKKLLLSDSGFYLCAWSGTSLYNEQFFGPGTRLTVL.

This clone was recorded once. The V and J genes are TRBV7-2 and TRBJ1-1; tentatively, D is TRBD1 (6 bases). CDR1 is SGHTA, CDR2 FQGNSA, per germline. Trimming shortened V by 1 base and J by 2 bases, and 17 bases separated the two germline ends. The CDR3 spans 17 residues. The CDR3 nucleotides read TGTGCCAGCAGCTTAGGTGGACATAAGGGGGGAAACACTGAAGCTTTCTTT. Its protein is CASSLGGHKGGNTEAFF.

This clone was observed a single time. This CDR3 reads CASRQGQRRNQPQHF. DNA of the CDR3: TGTGCCAGCAGACAAGGACAGCGACGCAATCAGCCCCAGCATTTT. V usage is TRBV28 and J usage is TRBJ1-5, with a tentative D call TRBD1 (6 bases). Germline CDR1 and CDR2: MDHEN and SYDVKM. This CDR3 comprises 15 residues. The germline V and J ends were trimmed by 6 bases and 2 bases, with 14 bases remaining between them.

The V and J genes are TRBV19 and TRBJ2-5, with 11 bases fitting TRBD2. V was clipped by 7 bases and J by 7 bases; unmatched bases: 17. CDR1 and CDR2 (germline): LNHDA, SQIVND (reference sequence). The CDR3 is 17 amino acids. Written as DNA, the CDR3 is TGTGCCAGTAAACCCGGGACTAGCGGCCGCTTAGGAAGGACCCAGTACTTC. It translates to CASKPGTSGRLGRTQYF.

The chain uses TRBV7-2 and TRBJ2-2; D may correspond to TRBD1 or TRBD2 (5 bases each). CDR3 length equals 15 residues. Germline V gene sequence: CDR1 SGHTA, CDR2 FQGNSA. Trimming shortened V by 4 bases and J by 1 base, and 10 bases separated the two germline ends. The CDR3 region is CASSSSRGNTGELFF. The CDR3 region has the DNA TGTGCCAGCAGCTCCTCGAGGGGGAACACCGGGGAGCTGTTTTTT.

This clone appeared a single time. The chain is built from TRBV11-2 and TRBJ2-7, with D possibly matching TRBD1 (6 bases). The CDR3 length is 14 residues. From germline, CDR1 is SGHAT and CDR2 FQNNGV. The V end lost 4 bases, the J end lost 2 bases, and 12 bases lay between the germline ends. CDR3 residues: CASSSGHRAYEQYF. The DNA of the CDR3 is TGTGCCAGCAGCTCGGGACACCGGGCCTACGAGCAGTACTTC.

This chain uses TRBV19 with TRBJ2-7, with 9 bases fitting TRBD1. This CDR3 contains 15 residues. Germline CDR1 LNHDA, CDR2 SQIVND (reference sequence). V was pared by 4 bases and J by 5 bases, with 9 bases of the junction left unmatched. The CDR3 nucleotides are TGTGCCAGTAGTAGGGATACAGGGGGCTTCAACGAGCAGTACTTC. It is translated as CASSRDTGGFNEQYF.